The 30 T cell receptor beta chains below were found in one sample sequenced in a study of graft-versus-host responses after intestinal transplantation. Some clones are missing from TCRdb's copy, which holds only in-frame ones; the method was immunoSEQ multiplex PCR. The repertoire has about 9,800 clones, less than 80% of them found once; the top ten carry roughly 25%. Tissue processing of the graft released intraepithelial and lamina propria lymphocytes from it. The starting material was ileum tissue, obtained around 500 days after intestinal transplant. Source of these receptors: a human patient who received an intestinal transplant, so some T cells may come from the graft donor.

CDR3 nucleotide sequence: TGCGCCAGCAGAGGATGGGGGGCAGCAGATACGCAGTATTTT. Residues: CASRGWGAADTQYF. The chain joins TRBV10-2 to TRBJ2-3, with D perhaps being TRBD1 or TRBD2 (6 bases each). Trimming removed 6 bases from V and 4 bases from J, with 14 bases in between. CDR3 length equals 14 residues. CDR1 and CDR2 (germline): WSHSY, SAAADI.

J is TRBJ2-3 and V is TRBV2; no definite D call. Trimming stripped 5 bases from V and 2 bases from J, with 2 bases between. Germline CDR1 reads SNHLY; CDR2 reads FYNNEI. The CDR3 has 11 residues. The CDR3 sequence: CASSSTDTQYF. DNA of the CDR3: TGTGCCAGCAGTTCCACAGATACGCAGTATTTT.

The V call is TRBV5-8, the J call TRBJ2-7; D perhaps matches TRBD1 (5 bases). V lost 0 bases to trimming and J lost 0 bases, with 16 bases between them. Germline V gives CDR1 SGHTS, CDR2 YDEGEE. The CDR3 loop spans 17 amino acids. Here the CDR3 DNA reads TGTGCCAGCAGCTTGGGGTTTTTTGCTGACAGCTCCTACGAGCAGTACTTC. It is translated as CASSLGFFADSSYEQYF.

The rearrangement uses TRBV4-1 and TRBJ1-2, with 7 bases aligning to TRBD1. Trimming at V came to 1 base and at J to 5 bases, leaving 10 bases not matched to a gene. CDR1 and CDR2 from the germline V gene are MGHRA and YSYEKL. The CDR3 is made up of 16 amino acids. CDR3 amino acids: CASSQAGQLRVYGYTF. The CDR3 DNA sequence: TGCGCCAGCAGCCAAGCGGGACAGCTCAGGGTTTATGGCTACACCTTC.

V usage is TRBV7-2 and J usage is TRBJ2-5; D is undetermined. The J call is in doubt because the DNA end fits TRBJ2-7 better. CDR3 length: 14 residues. The germline V gene encodes CDR1 SGHTA and CDR2 FQGNSA. The CDR3 sequence is CASSYSRQTYEQYF. The DNA of the CDR3 is TGTGCCAGCAGCTACAGCAGGCAAACCTACGAGCAGTACTTC.

J is TRBJ1-2 and V is TRBV27; D is unresolved. This CDR3 comprises 12 residues. With 1 base removed from V and 8 bases from J, the gap between germline ends came to 8 bases. The V gene's germline CDR1 is MNHEY and CDR2 SMNVEV (reference sequence). The CDR3, as DNA: TGTGCCAGCAGTTTATGTGTTAGCGGCTACACCTTC. As protein: CASSLCVSGYTF.

The gene calls are TRBV5-1 and TRBJ1-1, with TRBD1 matching 7 bases. J lost 3 bases, V lost 0 bases, and 5 bases had no gene match. The CDR3 length is 15 residues. Per the germline V gene, CDR1 is SGHRS and CDR2 is YFSETQ. The CDR3 is CASSLVQGGYTEAFF. In DNA form, the CDR3 reads TGCGCCAGCAGCTTGGTCCAGGGGGGATACACTGAAGCTTTCTTT.

This rearrangement joins TRBV7-8 to TRBJ2-3, with D perhaps being TRBD1 or TRBD2 (5 bases each). Germline CDR1 and CDR2: SGHVS and FQNEAQ. The CDR3 spans 14 residues. Deletions cut 5 bases from V and 5 bases from J, with 14 bases between. CDR3 sequence reads: CASSSGREKDTQYF. The CDR3, as DNA: TGTGCCAGCAGCAGCGGCAGGGAAAAAGATACGCAGTATTTT.

On this clone itself: The junction does not match germline at one end; this may be a read error. Other DNA sequences in this sample translate to the same CDR3. V is TRBV29-1 and J is TRBJ1-1; TRBD1 matches at 9 bases. CDR1 SQVTM and CDR2 ANQGSEA come from the germline V gene. The CDR3 runs to 14 residues. CDR3 in amino acids: CSVPKQGAGTEAFF. The CDR3 coding sequence is TGCAGCGTTCCAAAACAGGGGGCCGGCACTGAAGCCTTCTTT.

This clone was found once. The chain links TRBV7-9 to TRBJ1-1, with D unresolved. This CDR3 comprises 14 residues. The ends were cut back, 3 bases at V and 2 bases at J, with 10 bases in the middle. CDR1 is SEHNR, CDR2 FQNEAQ, per germline (reference sequence). The CDR3 spells CASSFPGKNTEAFF. In DNA, the CDR3 is TGTGCCAGCAGCTTTCCGGGGAAAAACACTGAAGCTTTCTTT.

The chain carries TRBV6-5 and TRBJ2-7, with D unresolved. CDR3 length: 12 residues. V lost 5 bases, J lost 1 base, and 6 bases lay in between. Looked up from germline, CDR1 is MNHEY and CDR2 is SVGAGI. The CDR3 DNA reads TGTGCCAGCAGTCCCGGTTCCTACGAGCAGTACTTC. Translated: CASSPGSYEQYF.

This chain connects TRBV28 to TRBJ1-5; TRBD1 might be the D (6 bases). This CDR3 region has 16 residues. The V and J ends lost 1 base and 7 bases respectively, with 17 bases between them. Germline values: CDR1 MDHEN, CDR2 SYDVKM. CDR3 protein: CASSLLSGATGQPQHF. In nucleotides, the CDR3 is TGTGCCAGCAGTTTATTATCGGGGGCAACGGGACAGCCCCAGCATTTT.

V is TRBV2 and J is TRBJ1-1, with 7 positions matching TRBD1. The CDR3 spans 13 residues. Looked up from germline, CDR1 is SNHLY and CDR2 is FYNNEI. Unmatched junction bases numbered 4, after V lost 8 bases and J lost 1 base. CDR3 in DNA: TGTGCCAGCTTGGGACAGCCGAACACTGAAGCTTTCTTT. It specifies CASLGQPNTEAFF.

This chain joins TRBV10-3 and TRBJ2-3; the match to TRBD2 covers 7 bases. Germline loops: CDR1 ENHRY, CDR2 SYGVKD. This CDR3 comprises 15 residues. V was pared by 6 bases and J by 2 bases, with 8 bases of the junction left unmatched. The CDR3 is CAISPLAAYTDTQYF. The CDR3 region has the DNA TGTGCCATCAGCCCTCTAGCGGCTTACACAGATACGCAGTATTTT.

V gene TRBV12-5 combines with J gene TRBJ2-7; D unclear. This CDR3 spans 15 amino acids. V was cut by 2 bases and J by 0 bases, with 11 bases left in between. Germline V lookup: CDR1 LGHNT, CDR2 FRNRAP. The CDR3 bases are TGTGCTAGTGGTTTGCCTAGGACGTCCTCCTACGAGCAGTACTTC. Amino acid sequence: CASGLPRTSSYEQYF.

The chain is built from TRBV14 and TRBJ1-1; D is unresolved. CDR3 size: 13 residues. Germline V gene sequence: CDR1 SGHDN, CDR2 FVKESK. V dropped 5 bases and J dropped 7 bases, with 14 bases sitting between them. The CDR3 nucleotides are TGTGCCAGCAGCGCGAGGGTATGGAGTGAAGCTTTCTTT. Translation: CASSARVWSEAFF. The variable domain in full, completed from reference TRBV14 and TRBJ1-1, reads EAGVTQFPSHSVIEKGQTVTLRCDPISGHDNLYWYRRVMGKEIKFLLHFVKESKQDESGMPNNRFLAERTGGTYSTLKVQPAELEDSGVYFCASSARVWSEAFFGQGTRLTVV.

The J gene is TRBJ2-1, the V gene TRBV2; D gene ambiguous. The CDR3 is 10 amino acids. Germline CDR1 reads SNHLY; CDR2 reads FYNNEI. Trimming removed 4 bases from V and 9 bases from J, with 4 bases in between. In nucleotides, the CDR3 is TGTGCCAGCAGTGTTGGTGAGCAGTTCTTC. This codes for CASSVGEQFF.

The chain is built from TRBV30 and TRBJ1-2; D unclear. This CDR3 is 14 amino acids long. V lost 0 bases and J lost 3, with 11 bases in between. Germline CDR1 reads GTSNPN; CDR2 reads SVGIG (reference sequence). The CDR3 sequence is CAWSVWQNDYGYTF. The CDR3 DNA follows: TGTGCCTGGAGTGTATGGCAGAACGACTATGGCTACACCTTC.

This chain links TRBV7-5 with TRBJ2-7; the table assigns TRBD1, which was not confirmed against the DNA. TRBV7-5 is a pseudogene. CDR3 length equals 15 residues. The CDR3 coding sequence is TGTGTCAGAGACCCCCCGGGACAGCAATCCTACGAGCAGTACTTC. This codes for CVRDPPGQQSYEQYF.

This sequence joins TRBV4-1 and TRBJ2-5; TRBD2 matches 13 bases. There are 16 residues in the CDR3. The trim removed 0 bases at V and 11 bases at J, leaving 9 bases unmatched. From germline, CDR1 is MGHRA and CDR2 YSYEKL. The CDR3 is CASSQDTSGRAGEQYF. In DNA, the CDR3 is TGCGCCAGCAGCCAAGACACTAGCGGGAGGGCCGGGGAGCAGTACTTC.

The rearrangement joins TRBV2 to TRBJ2-2; 9 bases agree with TRBD2. Germline V gene data show CDR1 as SNHLY and CDR2 as FYNNEI. The CDR3 is 16 amino acids. With 8 bases clipped from V and 5 bases from J, the junction kept 12 bases outside the gene matches. The CDR3 loop is CASCRVAGVNTGELFF. The CDR3, as DNA: TGTGCCAGCTGTAGGGTAGCGGGAGTTAATACCGGGGAGCTGTTTTTT.

CDR3 protein: CASSPDRAGTGELFF. DNA for the CDR3: TGCGCCAGCAGCCCCGACAGGGCGGGCACCGGGGAGCTGTTTTTT. The chain joins TRBV5-1 to TRBJ2-2; 7 bases fit TRBD1. CDR3 length: 15 amino acids. Germline V gene data show CDR1 as SGHRS and CDR2 as YFSETQ. After removal of 4 bases from V and 4 bases from J, the junction contained 7 bases not matched to a gene. Looking up the rest from reference TRBV5-1 and TRBJ2-2 gives the full variable domain: KAGVTQTPRYLIKTRGQQVTLSCSPISGHRSVSWYQQTPGQGLQFLFEYFSETQRNKGNFPGRFSGRQFSNSRSEMNVSTLELGDSALYLCASSPDRAGTGELFFGEGSRLTVL.

CDR3 DNA: TGTGCCAGCAGCGTATCGGGGGCTAGCACAGATACGCAGTATTTT. Translating it yields CASSVSGASTDTQYF. This chain links TRBV9 with TRBJ2-3; D possibly uses TRBD1 or TRBD2 (6 bases each). This CDR3 region has 15 residues. The ends were cut back, 1 base at V and 0 bases at J, with 9 bases in the middle. The V gene's germline CDR1 is SGDLS and CDR2 YYNGEE.

J is TRBJ2-1 and V is TRBV10-1, with 11 bases aligning to TRBD1. Trimming at V came to 4 bases and at J to 0 bases, leaving 8 bases not matched to a gene. The length of the CDR3 is 18 residues. Germline V gene data show CDR1 as WNHNN and CDR2 as SYGVQD (reference sequence). CDR3 coding DNA: TGCGCCAGCAGTGCTTCTCCCGGGACAGGGGGCTCCTACAATGAGCAGTTCTTC. It encodes CASSASPGTGGSYNEQFF.

The chain couples TRBV7-9 to TRBJ1-6, with D perhaps TRBD1 (5 bases). Germline-derived CDR1 and CDR2 are SEHNR and FQNEAQ (reference sequence). Between the trimmed V and J ends, which lost 3 bases and 4 bases, there was a span of 22 bases. The CDR3 is 19 residues long. The DNA of the CDR3 is TGTGCCAGCAGCTTGGGGCAGTTTAATTCAGCGTGGTATAATTCACCCCTCCACTTT. It translates to CASSLGQFNSAWYNSPLHF.

In its sample, this clone was seen a few times. The rearrangement uses TRBV6-4 and TRBJ2-1, with a weak D call TRBD1 (5 bases). Germline CDR1 MRHNA, CDR2 SNTAGT. V was pared by 0 bases and J by 2 bases, with 5 bases between. This CDR3 spans 14 amino acids. CDR3 residues: CASSDSTAYNEQFF. The CDR3 bases are TGTGCCAGCAGTGACTCGACAGCCTACAATGAGCAGTTCTTC.

This chain's CDR3 is CASSLRGQQETQYF. CDR3 DNA: TGTGCCAGCAGCCTTAGAGGACAGCAAGAGACCCAGTACTTC. The chain links TRBV7-2 to TRBJ2-5, with a possible D match to TRBD1 (6 bases). V lost 5 bases, J lost 2 bases, and 12 bases lay in between. CDR3 length equals 14 residues. Germline assignment: CDR1 SGHTA and CDR2 FQGNSA.

The chain uses TRBV6-1 and TRBJ2-7; D gene ambiguous. The V gene's germline CDR1 is MNHNS and CDR2 SASEGT. There are 15 residues in the CDR3. Trimming stripped 6 bases from V and 3 bases from J, with 18 bases between. The CDR3 loop reads CASSPYSTEVYEQYF. Here the CDR3 DNA reads TGTGCCAGCAGCCCTTACTCTACTGAGGTCTACGAGCAGTACTTC.

The sample holds a few counts of this clone. The V gene is TRBV5-4, the J gene TRBJ2-3; D not resolved. The CDR3 spans 14 residues. Trimming removed 0 bases at V and 4 bases at J, with 9 bases between. CDR1 and CDR2 (germline): SGHNT, YYREEE (reference sequence). CDR3 sequence: CASSLGMDPDTQYF. CDR3 bases: TGTGCCAGCAGCTTGGGTATGGACCCAGATACGCAGTATTTT.

This chain links TRBV28 with TRBJ1-6, with a tentative D call TRBD1 (6 bases). V was shortened by 6 bases and J by 7 bases, with 13 bases between the two germline ends. This CDR3 region has 14 residues. Germline-derived CDR1 and CDR2 are MDHEN and SYDVKM. The chain's CDR3 is CASSGQLSNSPLHF. The CDR3 DNA reads as TGTGCCAGCAGCGGACAGCTCTCAAATTCACCCCTCCACTTT.